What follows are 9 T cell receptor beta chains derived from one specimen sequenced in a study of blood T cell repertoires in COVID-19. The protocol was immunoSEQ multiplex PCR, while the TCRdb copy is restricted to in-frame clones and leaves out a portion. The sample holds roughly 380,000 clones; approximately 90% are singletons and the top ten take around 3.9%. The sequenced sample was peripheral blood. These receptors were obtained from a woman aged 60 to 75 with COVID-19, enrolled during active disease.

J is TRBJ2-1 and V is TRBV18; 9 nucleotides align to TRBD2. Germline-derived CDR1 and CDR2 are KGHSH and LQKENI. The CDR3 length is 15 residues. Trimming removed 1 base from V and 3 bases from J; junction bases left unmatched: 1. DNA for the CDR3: TGTGCCAGCTCACCACAGCGGGGGGACTACAATGAGCAGTTCTTC. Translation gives CASSPQRGDYNEQFF.

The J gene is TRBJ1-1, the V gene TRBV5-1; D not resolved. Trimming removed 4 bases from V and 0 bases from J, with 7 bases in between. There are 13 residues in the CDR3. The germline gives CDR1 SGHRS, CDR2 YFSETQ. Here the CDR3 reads CASSPYMNTEAFF. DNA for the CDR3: TGCGCCAGCAGCCCTTACATGAACACTGAAGCTTTCTTT. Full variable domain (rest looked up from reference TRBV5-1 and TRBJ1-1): KAGVTQTPRYLIKTRGQQVTLSCSPISGHRSVSWYQQTPGQGLQFLFEYFSETQRNKGNFPGRFSGRQFSNSRSEMNVSTLELGDSALYLCASSPYMNTEAFFGQGTRLTVV.

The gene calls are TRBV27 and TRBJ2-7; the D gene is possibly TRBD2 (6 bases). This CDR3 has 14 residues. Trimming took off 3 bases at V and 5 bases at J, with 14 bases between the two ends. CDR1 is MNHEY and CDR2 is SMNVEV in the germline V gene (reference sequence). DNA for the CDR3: TGTGCCAGCAGTTTGGTTGGAGGGGTAGACGAGCAGTACTTC. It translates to CASSLVGGVDEQYF.

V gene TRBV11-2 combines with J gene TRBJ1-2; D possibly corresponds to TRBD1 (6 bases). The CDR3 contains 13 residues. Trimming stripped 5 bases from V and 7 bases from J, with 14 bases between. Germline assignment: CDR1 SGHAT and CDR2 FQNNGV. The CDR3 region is CASSLQGIGGYTF. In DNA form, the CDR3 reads TGTGCCAGCAGCCTACAGGGTATAGGTGGCTACACCTTC. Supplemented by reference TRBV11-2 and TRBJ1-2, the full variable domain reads EAGVAQSPRYKIIEKRQSVAFWCNPISGHATLYWYQQILGQGPKLLIQFQNNGVVDDSQLPKDRFSAERLKGVDSTLKIQPAKLEDSAVYLCASSLQGIGGYTFGSGTRLTVV.

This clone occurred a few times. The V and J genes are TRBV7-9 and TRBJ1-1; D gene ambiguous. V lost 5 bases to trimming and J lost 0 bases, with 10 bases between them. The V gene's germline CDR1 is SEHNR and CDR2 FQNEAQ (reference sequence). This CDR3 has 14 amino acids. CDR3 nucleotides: TGTGCCAGCAGCGACTCGCGAATGAACACTGAAGCTTTCTTT. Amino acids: CASSDSRMNTEAFF.

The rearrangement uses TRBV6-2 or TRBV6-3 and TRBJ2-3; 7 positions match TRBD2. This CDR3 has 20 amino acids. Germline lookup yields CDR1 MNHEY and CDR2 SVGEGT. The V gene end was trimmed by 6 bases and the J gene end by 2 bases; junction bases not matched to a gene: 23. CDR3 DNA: TGTGCCAGCAGCCCTTACTGGGTGGTGAAGCGGGGACCGAACACAGATACGCAGTATTTT. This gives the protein CASSPYWVVKRGPNTDTQYF.

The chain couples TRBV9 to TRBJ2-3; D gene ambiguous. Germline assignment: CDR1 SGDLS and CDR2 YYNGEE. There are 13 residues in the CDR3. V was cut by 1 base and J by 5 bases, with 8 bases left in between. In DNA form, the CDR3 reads TGTGCCAGCAGCGTACTAGGCCGAGATACGCAGTATTTT. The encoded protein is CASSVLGRDTQYF. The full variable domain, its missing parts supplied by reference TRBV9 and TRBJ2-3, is DSGVTQTPKHLITATGQRVTLRCSPRSGDLSVYWYQQSLDQGLQFLIQYYNGEERAKGNILERFSAQQFPDLHSELNLSSLELGDSALYFCASSVLGRDTQYFGPGTRLTVL.

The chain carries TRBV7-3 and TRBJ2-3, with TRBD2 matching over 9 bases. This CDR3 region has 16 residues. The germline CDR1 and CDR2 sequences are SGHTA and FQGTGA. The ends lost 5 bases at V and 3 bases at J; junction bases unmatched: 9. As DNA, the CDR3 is TGTGCCAGCAGCCGGCCAGCGGGGGGCCCTACAGATACGCAGTATTTT. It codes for CASSRPAGGPTDTQYF. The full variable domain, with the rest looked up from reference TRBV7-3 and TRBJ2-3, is GAGVSQTPSNKVTEKGKYVELRCDPISGHTALYWYRQSLGQGPEFLIYFQGTGAADDSGLPNDRFFAVRPEGSVSTLKIQRTERGDSAVYLCASSRPAGGPTDTQYFGPGTRLTVL.

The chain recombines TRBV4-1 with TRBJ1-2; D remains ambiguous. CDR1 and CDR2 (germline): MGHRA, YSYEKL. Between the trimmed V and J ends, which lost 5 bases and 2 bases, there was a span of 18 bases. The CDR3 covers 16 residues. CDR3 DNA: TGCGCCAGCAGCGAAGCCCCCTTACAGCTAAACTATGGCTACACCTTC. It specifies CASSEAPLQLNYGYTF.